This is a list of T cell receptor beta chains from one sample in a study of metastatic and nonmetastatic thyroid tumors. TCRdb re-analyzed the PCR reads through MiXCR. Of about 21,000 clones listed, approximately 25% are singletons. The sequencing input was blood. These receptors were obtained from a female donor with papillary thyroid cancer or a benign thyroid nodule (not recorded which). Some clones in this sample may be carry-over from other donors' samples. The CDR3 runs from the conserved cysteine through the conserved F or W. Each record gives: D gene, CDR3 length, J gene, V gene, clone size, CDR3 protein, CDR3 DNA. D genes are given only for firm matches. Only part of the rows carry a size: once, few, many, or a class if the clone is expanded.

D: -
length: 12
J: TRBJ1-1
V: TRBV3-1
size: many
CDR3: CASSQGVTEAFF
DNA: TGTGCCAGCAGCCAGGGGGTCACTGAAGCTTTCTTT

D: -
length: 13
J: TRBJ2-5
V: TRBV5-8
size: many
CDR3: CATDPRGKETQYF
DNA: TGTGCCACCGACCCTCGTGGAAAAGAGACCCAGTACTTC

D: TRBD1
length: 15
J: TRBJ1-2
V: TRBV6-5
size: -
CDR3: CASSFLRTGLYGYTF
DNA: TGTGCCAGCAGTTTCCTAAGGACAGGACTGTATGGCTACACCTTC

D: -
length: 14
J: TRBJ1-2
V: TRBV19
size: many
CDR3: CASSIGVRDYGYTF
DNA: TGTGCCAGTAGTATAGGGGTTAGGGACTATGGCTACACCTTC

D: TRBD2
length: 19
J: TRBJ2-1
V: TRBV7-1
size: many
CDR3: CASSSTLLAGGPLVNEQFF
DNA: TGTGCCAGCAGCTCAACCTTGCTAGCGGGGGGGCCATTGGTCAATGAGCAGTTCTTC

D: -
length: 16
J: TRBJ1-5
V: TRBV28
size: many
CDR3: CASSFGLPGGNQPQHF
DNA: TGTGCCAGCAGTTTTGGCCTCCCTGGGGGCAATCAGCCCCAGCATTTT

D: -
length: 14
J: TRBJ2-3
V: TRBV6-4
size: many
CDR3: CASSDSTGTDTQYF
DNA: TGTGCCAGCAGTGACTCGACGGGCACAGATACGCAGTATTTT

D: -
length: 16
J: TRBJ1-1
V: TRBV19
size: many
CDR3: CASMPPRGEQNTEAFF
DNA: TGTGCCAGTATGCCCCCTCGGGGAGAGCAGAACACTGAAGCTTTCTTT

D: -
length: 14
J: TRBJ1-1
V: TRBV15
size: -
CDR3: CATSRERMAGVAFF
DNA: TGTGCCACCAGCAGAGAACGTATGGCAGGGGTAGCTTTCTTT

D: TRBD2
length: 15
J: TRBJ2-7
V: TRBV20-1
size: -
CDR3: CSASTSGATVGEQYF
DNA: TGCAGTGCTTCGACTAGCGGGGCAACCGTGGGGGAGCAGTACTTC

D: TRBD2
length: 16
J: TRBJ2-2
V: TRBV6-1
size: few
CDR3: CASRGGGTGGTGELFF
DNA: TGTGCCAGCAGGGGCGGCGGCACGGGGGGCACCGGGGAGCTGTTTTTT

D: -
length: 17
J: TRBJ2-6
V: TRBV9
size: many
CDR3: CASSPLTGSSGANVLTF
DNA: TGTGCCAGCAGCCCCCTGACGGGGAGCTCTGGGGCCAACGTCCTGACTTTC

D: -
length: 13
J: TRBJ1-5
V: TRBV12-3/TRBV12-4
size: few
CDR3: CASSPTGNKPQHF
DNA: TGTGCCAGCAGTCCGACCGGGAACAAGCCCCAGCATTTT

D: -
length: 15
J: TRBJ2-7
V: TRBV27
size: many
CDR3: CASSLSFYTSYEQYF
DNA: TGTGCCAGCAGTTTATCATTTTATACTAGCTACGAGCAGTACTTC

D: TRBD2
length: 15
J: TRBJ2-1
V: TRBV2
size: many
CDR3: CASRAGLAVNNEQFF
DNA: TGTGCCAGCAGGGCCGGACTAGCCGTGAACAATGAGCAGTTCTTC

D: TRBD2
length: 16
J: TRBJ2-1
V: TRBV27
size: -
CDR3: CASKLGAGGTYNEQFF
DNA: TGTGCCAGCAAGTTGGGAGCGGGAGGAACCTACAATGAGCAGTTCTTC

D: -
length: 15
J: TRBJ2-1
V: TRBV28
size: many
CDR3: CASSVTAPAYNEQFF
DNA: TGTGCCAGCAGTGTGACAGCTCCTGCTTACAATGAGCAGTTCTTC

D: -
length: 12
J: TRBJ2-7
V: TRBV20-1
size: -
CDR3: CSASGREYEQYF
DNA: TGCAGTGCTAGTGGCAGAGAGTACGAGCAGTACTTC

D: -
length: 14
J: TRBJ1-1
V: TRBV18
size: -
CDR3: CASSTASGVTEAFF
DNA: TGTGCCAGCTCAACCGCATCGGGGGTCACTGAAGCTTTCTTT

D: -
length: 14
J: TRBJ1-1
V: TRBV6-1
size: -
CDR3: CASNSQGRALEAFF
DNA: TGTGCCAGCAATTCCCAGGGGCGGGCCCTTGAAGCTTTCTTT

D: TRBD1
length: 15
J: TRBJ2-2
V: TRBV6-6
size: many
CDR3: CASSYQGAPTGELFF
DNA: TGTGCCAGCAGTTATCAGGGGGCGCCGACCGGGGAGCTGTTTTTT

D: TRBD1
length: 15
J: TRBJ2-5
V: TRBV3-1
size: many
CDR3: CASRPRPGQQETQYF
DNA: TGTGCCAGCAGACCTAGACCGGGACAGCAAGAGACCCAGTACTTC

D: TRBD2
length: 15
J: TRBJ2-3
V: TRBV7-8
size: many
CDR3: CASRQLAGVPDTQYF
DNA: TGTGCCAGCAGACAACTAGCGGGAGTTCCAGATACGCAGTATTTT

D: TRBD2
length: 13
J: TRBJ2-7
V: TRBV11-2
size: -
CDR3: CASTHTLAGAPNF
DNA: TGTGCCAGCACCCACACCTTAGCGGGGGCTCCAAACTTC

D: -
length: 14
J: TRBJ1-4
V: TRBV6-1
size: -
CDR3: CGSSARARAEKLFF
DNA: TGTGGCAGCAGTGCCCGGGCTCGGGCGGAAAAACTGTTTTTT

D: TRBD1
length: 15
J: TRBJ1-3
V: TRBV11-3
size: -
CDR3: CASSLGTGRRNTIYF
DNA: TGTGCCAGCAGCCTGGGGACAGGGAGAAGGAACACCATATATTTT

D: -
length: 15
J: TRBJ1-2
V: TRBV7-9
size: -
CDR3: CAIRLDQGRYAGYTF
DNA: TGTGCCATCCGCTTAGATCAGGGGAGATATGCTGGCTACACCTTC